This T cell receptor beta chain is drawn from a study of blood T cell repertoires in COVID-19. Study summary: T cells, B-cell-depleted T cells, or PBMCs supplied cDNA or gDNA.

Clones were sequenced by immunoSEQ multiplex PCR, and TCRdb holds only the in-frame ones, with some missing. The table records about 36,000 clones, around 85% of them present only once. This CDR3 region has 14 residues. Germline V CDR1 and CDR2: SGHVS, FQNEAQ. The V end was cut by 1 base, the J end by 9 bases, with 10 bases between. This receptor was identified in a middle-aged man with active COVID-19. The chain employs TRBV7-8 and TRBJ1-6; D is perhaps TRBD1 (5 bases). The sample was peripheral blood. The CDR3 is CASSLEGRGSPLHF. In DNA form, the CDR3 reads TGTGCCAGCAGCTTAGAGGGGAGGGGTTCACCCCTCCACTTT.